The clone carrying this T cell receptor (beta chain) has only a few counts. The data originate from a study of CD8+CD57+ T cells in acquired aplastic anemia. TCR beta VDJ combinations and CDR3 sequences were profiled from genomic DNA. TCRdb re-derived calls from the reads in MiXCR, one entry per CDR3 protein. The sample lists about 260,000 distinct CDR3 sequences, around 82% occurring once. Germline values: CDR1 SGHNT, CDR2 YENEEA. The CDR3 has 16 amino acids. V lost 1 base and J 3 bases, leaving 15 bases between the germline ends. Only patients with CD8+CD57+ cell expansion on flow cytometry were chosen for sequencing.

The sequence derives from a human donor with aplastic anemia. The sequenced material came from sorted CD4+, CD8+, or CD8+CD57+ T cells (not recorded which) from PBMCs. The chain uses TRBV11-3 and TRBJ1-1, with TRBD1 as a possible D gene (6 bases). The CDR3 nucleotides are TGTGCCAGCAGCTTAGGGGTTTGGTGGGGGCACACTGAAGCTTTCTTT. Translation: CASSLGVWWGHTEAFF.